The 27 T cell receptor beta chains reported below all come from one sample, sequenced in a study of T cells in Graves' hyperthyroidism and ophthalmopathy. Authors of the study amplified TCR beta CDR3 regions from RNA transcripts. The HTBI set primed first-round TCR CDR3 RT-PCR. MiXCR, applied by TCRdb to the multiplex PCR reads, yields one record per CDR3 protein. The sample holds under 700,000 distinct CDR3 sequences, 15% to 20% seen once. Sequencing was performed on blood. These receptors originate from a woman aged 18-30 years with Graves' hyperthyroidism.

This clonotype was observed at least ten times. This rearrangement joins TRBV6-2 or TRBV6-3 to TRBJ2-3; D gene unclear. V was shortened by 7 bases and J by 6 bases, with 14 bases between the two germline ends. CDR3 size: 13 residues. The germline gives CDR1 MNHEY, CDR2 SVGEGT. CDR3 DNA sequence: TGTGCCAGCACCATACGCATGGGGGATACGCAGTATTTT. Translated, it gives CASTIRMGDTQYF.

This clonotype was picked up many times. The chain links TRBV2 to TRBJ1-5; D possibly corresponds to TRBD1 (5 bases). Trimming shortened V by 6 bases and J by 14 bases, and 17 bases separated the two germline ends. The germline gives CDR1 SNHLY, CDR2 FYNNEI. The CDR3 extends over 12 amino acids. The CDR3 here is CASSGTLFLKHF. The CDR3 coding sequence is TGTGCCAGCAGCGGGACTCTCTTCCTGAAGCATTTT.

This clonotype has just one count. One junction end disagrees with the germline gene, perhaps due to a read error. J is TRBJ2-2 and V is TRBV5-1; no reliable D call. CDR3 length: 15 residues. Germline CDR1 reads SGHRS; CDR2 reads YFSETQ. DNA for the CDR3: TGCGTCAGCAGCTTGGATTCGGGCAACACCGGGGAGCTGTTTTTT. This gives the protein CVSSLDSGNTGELFF.

J is TRBJ1-3 and V is TRBV19, with D unresolved. CDR3 length: 15 amino acids. Looked up from germline, CDR1 is LNHDA and CDR2 is SQIVND (reference sequence). Deletions cut 7 bases from V and 2 bases from J, with 15 bases between. CDR3 residues: CASNSRDLPGNTIYF. The CDR3 DNA follows: TGTGCCAGTAACTCGAGGGATCTACCTGGAAACACCATATATTTT.

Note on this clonotype: A read error may explain this, as a much larger clone is one base away. The chain employs TRBV24-1 and TRBJ2-5; TRBD2 matches at 13 bases. Germline assignment: CDR1 KGHDR and CDR2 SFDVKD. This CDR3 has 16 amino acids. This CDR3 reads CATSDRGLAGEEAQYF. DNA of the CDR3: TGTGCCACCAGCGACCGCGGACTAGCGGGGGAAGAGGCCCAGTACTTC.

The rearrangement joins TRBV4-3 to TRBJ2-1, with a weak D call TRBD2 (6 bases). V lost 3 bases and J lost 9, with 15 bases in between. CDR3 length: 14 residues. Per the germline V gene, CDR1 is LGHNA and CDR2 is YSLEER. The CDR3 protein is CASSQEGTGGEQFF. CDR3 coding DNA: TGCGCCAGCAGCCAGGAGGGAACCGGGGGTGAGCAGTTCTTC.

The sample holds many counts of this clonotype. The DNA of the CDR3 is TGTGCCAGCAGCTCAATGTACGGGAATGGGCCTGAAAAACTGTTTTTT. Translation: CASSSMYGNGPEKLFF. V is TRBV7-8 and J is TRBJ1-4; D unresolved. Per germline, CDR1 SGHVS and CDR2 FQNEAQ. The CDR3 runs 16 residues. Trimming took off 4 bases at V and 7 bases at J, with 19 bases between the two ends.

This clonotype was seen ten or more times. The chain couples TRBV5-1 to TRBJ1-2; 8 bases line up with TRBD1. The ends lost 2 bases at V and 2 bases at J; junction bases unmatched: 5. This CDR3 contains 15 residues. Germline CDR1 and CDR2: SGHRS and YFSETQ. The CDR3, as DNA: TGCGCCAGCAGCTTAGGGGACAGGCTGAACTATGGCTACACCTTC. It yields the protein CASSLGDRLNYGYTF.

This clonotype was detected ten times or more. This chain links TRBV20-1 with TRBJ2-7; D perhaps matches TRBD2 (6 bases). This CDR3 is built from 12 residues. Trimming left V 5 bases short and J 6 bases short, with 14 bases between. Germline loops: CDR1 DFQATT, CDR2 SNEGSKA (reference sequence). This CDR3 reads CSAVGGPSEQYF. For the CDR3, the DNA is TGCAGTGCTGTCGGAGGGCCTAGCGAGCAGTACTTC.

The rearrangement links TRBV11-2 to TRBJ2-3, with a weak D call TRBD2 (6 bases). The CDR3 is 15 amino acids. Deletions cut 1 base from V and 5 bases from J, with 13 bases between. From germline, CDR1 is SGHAT and CDR2 FQNNGV. CDR3 sequence reads: CASSLVTSRLDTQYF. DNA of the CDR3: TGTGCCAGCAGCTTAGTCACTAGCCGTTTAGATACGCAGTATTTT.

This rearrangement joins TRBV27 to TRBJ2-7; 14 nucleotides line up with TRBD2. This CDR3 is 20 amino acids long. Germline V CDR1 and CDR2: MNHEY, SMNVEV (reference sequence). Trimming took 2 bases from V and 7 from J; bases not matched to a gene: 19. The CDR3 nucleotides are TGTGCCAGCAGTTTACCAGGTTCCGGGACTAGCGGGGGAGGTTCGAGAGAGCAGTACTTC. This codes for CASSLPGSGTSGGGSREQYF.

As for this clonotype: This may arise from a read error, as a much more abundant clone is one base away. This sequence joins TRBV10-3 and TRBJ2-5; 9 bases map to TRBD1. Per germline, CDR1 ENHRY and CDR2 SYGVKD. The CDR3 is made up of 15 amino acids. CDR3 sequence (DNA): TGTGCCATCGGTGAGGACAGGGGAGCGGTGGAGACCCAGTACTTC. Translated, it gives CAIGEDRGAVETQYF.

In its sample, this clonotype was seen many times. The rearrangement links TRBV20-1 to TRBJ2-7; 7 bases match TRBD2. V lost 0 bases to trimming and J lost 5 bases; unmatched junction nucleotides: 10. CDR3 size: 15 residues. Germline V lookup: CDR1 DFQATT, CDR2 SNEGSKA (reference sequence). The CDR3 DNA reads TGCAGTGCTAGAGATTATGGGGGAGGGCCGGACGAGCAGTACTTC. This sequence encodes CSARDYGGGPDEQYF.

The V and J genes are TRBV11-2 and TRBJ2-1; no clear D gene. The CDR3 has 13 amino acids. In germline, CDR1 is SGHAT, CDR2 FQNNGV. Trimming took 0 bases from V and 8 from J, leaving 8 bases between them. In DNA form, the CDR3 reads TGTGCCAGCAGCTTAGATCCAGGCCATGAGCAGTTCTTC. Its protein is CASSLDPGHEQFF. Variable domain in full (rest from reference TRBV11-2 and TRBJ2-1): EAGVAQSPRYKIIEKRQSVAFWCNPISGHATLYWYQQILGQGPKLLIQFQNNGVVDDSQLPKDRFSAERLKGVDSTLKIQPAKLEDSAVYLCASSLDPGHEQFFGPGTRLTVL.

At least ten counts were recorded for this clonotype. The chain couples TRBV11-3 to TRBJ1-1, with a tentative D call TRBD1 (6 bases). Trimming removed 5 bases at V and 0 bases at J, with 10 bases between. This CDR3 region has 14 residues. The germline CDR1 and CDR2 sequences are SGHNT and YENEEA. The CDR3 DNA reads as TGTGCCAGCAGCACCGGACAGATGAACACTGAAGCTTTCTTT. Translated, it gives CASSTGQMNTEAFF. Full variable domain (outside the CDR3, taken from reference TRBV11-3 and TRBJ1-1): EAGVVQSPRYKIIEKKQPVAFWCNPISGHNTLYWYLQNLGQGPELLIRYENEEAVDDSQLPKDRFSAERLKGVDSTLKIQPAELGDSAVYLCASSTGQMNTEAFFGQGTRLTVV.

The chain couples TRBV6-9 to TRBJ1-5; D unresolved. Trimming left V 0 bases short and J 6 bases short, with 6 bases between. This CDR3 contains 13 residues. Germline V gives CDR1 MNHGY, CDR2 SVAAGI. The CDR3 protein is CASSYSALQPQHF. In DNA, the CDR3 is TGTGCCAGCAGTTATTCGGCGCTTCAGCCCCAGCATTTT.

This clonotype has at least ten counts. J is TRBJ2-3 and V is TRBV2; weak D call: TRBD1 (5 bases). Germline V gene data show CDR1 as SNHLY and CDR2 as FYNNEI. The CDR3 extends over 13 amino acids. V was shortened by 7 bases and J by 0 bases, with 8 bases between the two germline ends. The CDR3 sequence is CASIPGSTDTQYF. In DNA, the CDR3 is TGTGCCAGCATTCCAGGGAGCACAGATACGCAGTATTTT. Using reference TRBV2 and TRBJ2-3 for the parts outside the CDR3, the full variable domain is EPEVTQTPSHQVTQMGQEVILRCVPISNHLYFYWYRQILGQKVEFLVSFYNNEISEKSEIFDDQFSVERPDGSNFTLKIRSTKLEDSAMYFCASIPGSTDTQYFGPGTRLTVL.

The chain is built from TRBV27 and TRBJ1-1; D is ambiguous. Germline V gives CDR1 MNHEY, CDR2 SMNVEV (reference sequence). The CDR3 sequence is 15 residues long. Trimming shortened V by 2 bases and J by 2 bases, and 12 bases separated the two germline ends. This CDR3 reads CASSLVAGLNTEAFF. CDR3 nucleotide sequence: TGTGCCAGCAGTTTAGTGGCAGGACTTAACACTGAAGCTTTCTTT.

The chain joins TRBV19 to TRBJ2-5, with TRBD2 matching over 13 bases. The V gene end was trimmed by 7 bases and the J gene end by 1 base; junction bases not matched to a gene: 9. Germline V gives CDR1 LNHDA, CDR2 SQIVND (reference sequence). This CDR3 contains 17 residues. The CDR3 nucleotides are TGTGCCAGTACCGAAAGGGGACTAGCGGGGATCCAAGAGACCCAGTACTTC. Translated, it gives CASTERGLAGIQETQYF. The whole variable domain, remainder taken from reference TRBV19 and TRBJ2-5, is DGGITQSPKYLFRKEGQNVTLSCEQNLNHDAMYWYRQDPGQGLRLIYYSQIVNDFQKGDIAEGYSVSREKKESFPLTVTSAQKNPTAFYLCASTERGLAGIQETQYFGPGTRLLVL.

This sequence joins TRBV18 and TRBJ2-7; 8 nucleotides line up with TRBD2. From germline, CDR1 is KGHSH and CDR2 LQKENI. The CDR3 extends over 19 amino acids. The V and J ends lost 6 bases and 7 bases, in that order; junction bases with no gene match: 26. The CDR3 DNA follows: TGTGCCAGCTCCCCCACCACGGTCCCGGCGCGGGAGGCCCCTCGGGAGCAGTACTTC. Amino acid sequence: CASSPTTVPAREAPREQYF.

In this sample, this clonotype turned up many times. V usage is TRBV20-1 and J usage is TRBJ2-1; D is unresolved. CDR1 DFQATT and CDR2 SNEGSKA come from the germline V gene (reference sequence). CDR3 length: 14 residues. V lost 0 bases and J lost 8, with 14 bases in between. The CDR3 DNA reads TGCAGTGCTAGAGACCTCATCCTAGTGCATGAGCAGTTCTTC. It encodes CSARDLILVHEQFF.

This clonotype was seen a handful of times. V and J are TRBV6-5 and TRBJ1-1; 7 bases line up with TRBD1. Germline CDR1 MNHEY, CDR2 SVGAGI. V dropped 2 bases and J dropped 5; count of bases not matched to a gene: 5. The CDR3 runs to 14 residues. CDR3 protein: CASSYQGGWTEAFF. As DNA, the CDR3 is TGTGCCAGCAGTTACCAGGGGGGATGGACTGAAGCTTTCTTT.

This clonotype was seen many times. The chain employs TRBV24-1 and TRBJ2-7; D might be TRBD1 (6 bases). Germline V CDR1 and CDR2: KGHDR, SFDVKD. This CDR3 spans 13 amino acids. Trimming removed 4 bases from V and 4 bases from J, with 10 bases in between. The CDR3 sequence is CATSEPDRYEQYF. The DNA for the CDR3 is TGTGCCACCAGTGAACCGGACAGATACGAGCAGTACTTC.

This clonotype has ten or more counts. This rearrangement joins TRBV20-1 to TRBJ2-3; D is tentatively TRBD1 or TRBD2 (5 bases each). The length of the CDR3 is 16 residues. The ends were cut back, 0 bases at V and 2 bases at J, with 15 bases in the middle. The germline V gene encodes CDR1 DFQATT and CDR2 SNEGSKA (reference sequence). CDR3 DNA sequence: TGCAGTGCTAGAGAAGGGGTTTTGGGACCCACAGATACGCAGTATTTT. Its translation: CSAREGVLGPTDTQYF.

This clonotype has ten or more counts. The rearrangement links TRBV3-1 to TRBJ2-3; TRBD2 is a possible D gene (5 bases). Trimming removed 4 bases at V and 5 bases at J, with 7 bases between. The CDR3 consists of 12 residues. From germline, CDR1 is LGHDT and CDR2 YNNKEL (reference sequence). CDR3 sequence: CASSLGVDTQYF. CDR3 nucleotide sequence: TGTGCCAGCAGCCTCGGGGTAGATACGCAGTATTTT.

This clonotype was counted ten times or more. V is TRBV5-1 and J is TRBJ1-1; D unclear. V was trimmed by 7 bases and J by 6 bases, leaving 16 bases between them. Germline CDR1 is SGHRS and CDR2 is YFSETQ. The CDR3 covers 13 residues. In DNA, the CDR3 is TGCGCCAGCTATGATCCCTCACGCGCTGAAGCTTTCTTT. Protein: CASYDPSRAEAFF.

The chain combines TRBV18 with TRBJ2-3; tentatively, D is TRBD2 (5 bases). Germline CDR1 and CDR2: KGHSH and LQKENI. Trimming left V 0 bases short and J 10 bases short, with 11 bases between. CDR3 length equals 13 residues. This CDR3 reads CASSPPSLEAQYF. As DNA, the CDR3 is TGTGCCAGCTCACCACCCTCCTTGGAGGCGCAGTATTTT.